This TCR beta chain comes out of a study of blood T cells in healthy people across ages. Study details: About one barcoded TCR beta cDNA was captured per two T cells. General study findings and limits: Compared with aged donors, long-lived donors showed fewer expanded clones, suggesting selection.

Next came a second PCR, run for about 7 to 11 cycles, which used a sample-barcoded 5' primer along with a J-beta primer mix. No fewer than 3 million CDR3-containing paired-end reads came from each sample. TCRdb re-called the 5' RACE reads through MiXCR, storing one row per CDR3 protein. This sample has fewer than 750,000 distinct CDR3 sequences, with under 65% found just once. This clonotype was recorded many times. What it binds is unknown. V dropped 5 bases and J dropped 3; count of bases not matched to a gene: 8. This CDR3 spans 16 amino acids. This rearrangement joins TRBV12-3 or TRBV12-4 to TRBJ2-1, with TRBD2 identical over 9 bases. The origin of this receptor is a woman older than 75 in good health. The sample taken for sequencing was blood. The CDR3 nucleotides are TGTGCCAGCAGTACCTTAGCGGGAGTCCACTACAATGAGCAGTTCTTC. It yields the protein CASSTLAGVHYNEQFF.